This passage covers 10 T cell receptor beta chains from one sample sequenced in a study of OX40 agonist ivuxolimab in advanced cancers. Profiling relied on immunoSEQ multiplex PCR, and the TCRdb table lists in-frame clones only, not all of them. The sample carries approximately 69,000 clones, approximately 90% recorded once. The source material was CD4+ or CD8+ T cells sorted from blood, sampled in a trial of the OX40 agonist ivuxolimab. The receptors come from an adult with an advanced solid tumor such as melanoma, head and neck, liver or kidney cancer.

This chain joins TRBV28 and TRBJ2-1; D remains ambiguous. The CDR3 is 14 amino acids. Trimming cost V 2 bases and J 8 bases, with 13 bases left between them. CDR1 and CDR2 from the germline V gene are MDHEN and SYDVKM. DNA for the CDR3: TGTGCCAGCAGTTTACCGGGCGTGGGTTATGAGCAGTTCTTC. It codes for CASSLPGVGYEQFF.

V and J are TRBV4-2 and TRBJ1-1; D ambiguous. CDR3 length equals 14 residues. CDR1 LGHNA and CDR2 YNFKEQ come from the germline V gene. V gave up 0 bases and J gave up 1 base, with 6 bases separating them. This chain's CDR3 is CASSQEQRNTEAFF. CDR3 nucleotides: TGTGCCAGCAGCCAAGAACAGCGGAACACTGAAGCTTTCTTT.

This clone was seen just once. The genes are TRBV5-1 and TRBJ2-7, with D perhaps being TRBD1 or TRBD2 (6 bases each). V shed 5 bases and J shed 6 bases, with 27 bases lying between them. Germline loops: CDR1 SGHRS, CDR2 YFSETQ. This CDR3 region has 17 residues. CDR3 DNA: TGCGCCAGCAGTTACGGGACCGGGACAAGGTTTAGCGGCGAGCAGTACTTC. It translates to CASSYGTGTRFSGEQYF.

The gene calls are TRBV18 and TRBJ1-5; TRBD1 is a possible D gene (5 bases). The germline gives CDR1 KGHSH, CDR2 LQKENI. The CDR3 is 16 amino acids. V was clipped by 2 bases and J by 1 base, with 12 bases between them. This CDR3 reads CASSPTGTFSNQPQHF. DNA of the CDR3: TGTGCCAGCTCACCAACCGGGACGTTCAGCAATCAGCCCCAGCATTTT.

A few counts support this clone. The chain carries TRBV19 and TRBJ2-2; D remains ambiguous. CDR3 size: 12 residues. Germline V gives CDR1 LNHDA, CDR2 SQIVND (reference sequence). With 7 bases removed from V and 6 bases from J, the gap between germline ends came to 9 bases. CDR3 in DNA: TGTGCCAGTACCCAGATGTCCGGGGAGCTGTTTTTT. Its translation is CASTQMSGELFF.

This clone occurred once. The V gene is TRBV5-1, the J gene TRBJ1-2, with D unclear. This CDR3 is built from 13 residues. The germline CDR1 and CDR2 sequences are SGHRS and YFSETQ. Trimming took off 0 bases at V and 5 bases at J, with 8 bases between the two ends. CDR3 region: CASSLEDTYGYTF. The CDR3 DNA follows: TGCGCCAGCAGCTTGGAAGATACGTATGGCTACACCTTC.

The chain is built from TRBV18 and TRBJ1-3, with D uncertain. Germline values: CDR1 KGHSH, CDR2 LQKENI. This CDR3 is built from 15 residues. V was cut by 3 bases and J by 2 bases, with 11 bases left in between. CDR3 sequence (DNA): TGTGCCAGCTCACCGCGGACTGGTACTGGAAACACCATATATTTT. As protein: CASSPRTGTGNTIYF.

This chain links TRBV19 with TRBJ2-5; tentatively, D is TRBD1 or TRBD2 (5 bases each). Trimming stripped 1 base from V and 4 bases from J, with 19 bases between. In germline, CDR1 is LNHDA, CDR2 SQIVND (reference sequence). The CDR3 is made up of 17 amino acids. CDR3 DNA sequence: TGTGCCAGTAGTATAGTAGCAGGGAGCGGTGTCGCAGAGACCCAGTACTTC. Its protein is CASSIVAGSGVAETQYF.

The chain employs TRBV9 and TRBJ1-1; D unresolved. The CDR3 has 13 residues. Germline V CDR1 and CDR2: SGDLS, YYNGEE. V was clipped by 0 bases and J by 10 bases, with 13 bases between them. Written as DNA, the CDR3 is TGTGCCAGCAGCGTAGGCCTGGGTCTGGGAGCTTTCTTT. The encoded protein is CASSVGLGLGAFF.

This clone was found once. Here the CDR3 DNA reads TGTGCCAGCTCACCGCCAAGCAACTACAATGAGCAGTTCTTC. Its protein product is CASSPPSNYNEQFF. J is TRBJ2-1 and V is TRBV18; no reliable D call. The CDR3 runs 14 residues. The V gene's germline CDR1 is KGHSH and CDR2 LQKENI. With 3 bases removed from V and 3 bases from J, the gap between germline ends came to 9 bases.